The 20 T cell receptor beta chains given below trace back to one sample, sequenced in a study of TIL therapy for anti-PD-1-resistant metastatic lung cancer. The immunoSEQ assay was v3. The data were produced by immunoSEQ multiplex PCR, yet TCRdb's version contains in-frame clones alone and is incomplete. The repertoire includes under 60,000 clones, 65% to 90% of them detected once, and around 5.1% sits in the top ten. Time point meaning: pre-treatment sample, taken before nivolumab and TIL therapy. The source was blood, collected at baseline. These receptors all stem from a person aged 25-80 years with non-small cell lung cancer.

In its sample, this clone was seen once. The CDR3 DNA reads as TGTGCCAGCAGTCCCTCATGGGCTAGCGGGGGGGCCCAGTACTTC. Its translation is CASSPSWASGGAQYF. This chain links TRBV6-5 with TRBJ2-5, with 12 bases lining up with TRBD2. This CDR3 spans 15 amino acids. Germline-derived CDR1 and CDR2 are MNHEY and SVGAGI. The junction had 10 bases not matched to a gene; V was cut back by 5 bases and J by 9 bases.

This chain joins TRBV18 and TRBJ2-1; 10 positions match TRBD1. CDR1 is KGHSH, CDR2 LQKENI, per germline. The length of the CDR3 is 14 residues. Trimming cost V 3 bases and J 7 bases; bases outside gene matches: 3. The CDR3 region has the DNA TGTGCCAGCTCACCTCGGACAGGGGGTAATGAGCAGTTCTTC. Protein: CASSPRTGGNEQFF. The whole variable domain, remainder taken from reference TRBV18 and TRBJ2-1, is NAGVMQNPRHLVRRRGQEARLRCSPMKGHSHVYWYRQLPEEGLKFMVYLQKENIIDESGMPKERFSAEFPKEGPSILRIQQVVRGDSAAYFCASSPRTGGNEQFFGPGTRLTVL.

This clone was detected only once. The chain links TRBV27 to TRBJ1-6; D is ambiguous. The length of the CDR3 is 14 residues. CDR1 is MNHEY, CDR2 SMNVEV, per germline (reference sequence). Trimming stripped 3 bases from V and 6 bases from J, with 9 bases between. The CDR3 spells CASSFRGSNSPLHF. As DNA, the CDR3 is TGTGCCAGCAGTTTTCGGGGAAGTAATTCACCCCTCCACTTT.

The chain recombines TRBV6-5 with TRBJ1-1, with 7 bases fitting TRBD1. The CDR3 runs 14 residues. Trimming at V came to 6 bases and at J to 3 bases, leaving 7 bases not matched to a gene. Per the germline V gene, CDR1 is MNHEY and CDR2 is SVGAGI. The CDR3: CASSPDRDHTEAFF. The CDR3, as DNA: TGTGCCAGCAGCCCAGACAGGGATCACACTGAAGCTTTCTTT.

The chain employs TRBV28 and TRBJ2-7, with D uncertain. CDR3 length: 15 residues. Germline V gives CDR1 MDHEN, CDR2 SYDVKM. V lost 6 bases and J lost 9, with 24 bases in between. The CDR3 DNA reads TGTGCCAGCAGCCTTACACTCGGGTCCCCCATGGGGCAGTACTTC. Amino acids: CASSLTLGSPMGQYF.

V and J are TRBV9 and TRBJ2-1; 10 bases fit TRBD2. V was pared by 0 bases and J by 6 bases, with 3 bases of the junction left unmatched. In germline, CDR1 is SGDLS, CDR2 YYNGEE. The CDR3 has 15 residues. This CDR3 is CASSVGTSGTNEQFF. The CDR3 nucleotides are TGTGCCAGCAGCGTAGGGACTAGCGGTACCAATGAGCAGTTCTTC.

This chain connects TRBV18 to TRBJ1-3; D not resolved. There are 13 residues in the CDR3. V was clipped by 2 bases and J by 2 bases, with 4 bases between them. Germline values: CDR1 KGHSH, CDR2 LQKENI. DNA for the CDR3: TGTGCCAGCTCACCAGGGACTGGAAACACCATATATTTT. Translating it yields CASSPGTGNTIYF.

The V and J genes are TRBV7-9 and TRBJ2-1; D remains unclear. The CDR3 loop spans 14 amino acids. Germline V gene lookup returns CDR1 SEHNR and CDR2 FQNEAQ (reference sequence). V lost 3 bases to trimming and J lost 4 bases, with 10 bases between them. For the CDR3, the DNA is TGTGCCAGCAGCTTTCTCGGGTATTACAATGAGCAGTTCTTC. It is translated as CASSFLGYYNEQFF.

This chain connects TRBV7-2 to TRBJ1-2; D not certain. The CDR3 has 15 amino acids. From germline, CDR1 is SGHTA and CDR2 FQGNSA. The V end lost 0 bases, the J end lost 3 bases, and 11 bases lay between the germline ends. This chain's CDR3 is CASSLAAGAHYGYTF. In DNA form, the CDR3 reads TGTGCCAGCAGCTTAGCGGCAGGCGCACACTATGGCTACACCTTC.

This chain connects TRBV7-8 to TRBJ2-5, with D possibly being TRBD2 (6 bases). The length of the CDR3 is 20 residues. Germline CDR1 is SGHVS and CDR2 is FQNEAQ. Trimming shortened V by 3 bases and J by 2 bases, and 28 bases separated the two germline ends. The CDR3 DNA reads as TGTGCCAGCAGCTTCCGACTAGGGGCGAGGGGTAGGGGACTGCAAGAGACCCAGTACTTC. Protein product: CASSFRLGARGRGLQETQYF.

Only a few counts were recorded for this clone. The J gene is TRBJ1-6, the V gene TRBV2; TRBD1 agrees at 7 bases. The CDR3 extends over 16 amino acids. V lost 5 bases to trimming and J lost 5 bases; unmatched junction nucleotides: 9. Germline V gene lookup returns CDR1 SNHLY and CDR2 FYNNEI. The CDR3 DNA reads TGTGCCAGCAGTTTCCTCGACAGGGAGGATAATTCACCCCTCCACTTT. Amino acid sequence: CASSFLDREDNSPLHF.

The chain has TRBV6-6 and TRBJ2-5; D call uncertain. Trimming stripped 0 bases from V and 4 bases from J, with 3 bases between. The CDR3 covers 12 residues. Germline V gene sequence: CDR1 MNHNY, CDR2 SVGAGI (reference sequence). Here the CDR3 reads CASSYSTETQYF. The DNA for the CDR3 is TGTGCCAGCAGTTACTCGACAGAGACCCAGTACTTC.

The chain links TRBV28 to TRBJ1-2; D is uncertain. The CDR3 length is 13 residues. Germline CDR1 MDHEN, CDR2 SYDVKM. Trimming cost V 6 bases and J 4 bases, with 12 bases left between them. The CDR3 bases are TGTGCCAGCAGGCTCGCGTCCGGCTATGGCTACACCTTC. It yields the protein CASRLASGYGYTF.

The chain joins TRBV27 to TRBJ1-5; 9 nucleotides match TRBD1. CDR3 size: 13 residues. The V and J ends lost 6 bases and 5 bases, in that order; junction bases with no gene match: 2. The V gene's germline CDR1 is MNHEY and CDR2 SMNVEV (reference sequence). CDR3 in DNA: TGTGCCAGCAGCACAGGGGGCGATCAGCCCCAGCATTTT. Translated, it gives CASSTGGDQPQHF.

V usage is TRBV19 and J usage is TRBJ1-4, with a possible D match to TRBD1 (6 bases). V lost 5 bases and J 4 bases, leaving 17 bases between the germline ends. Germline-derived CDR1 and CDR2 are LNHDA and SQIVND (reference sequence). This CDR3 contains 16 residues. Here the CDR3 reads CASSYPGQGDNEKLFF. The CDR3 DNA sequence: TGTGCCAGTAGTTACCCGGGACAAGGAGATAATGAAAAACTGTTTTTT. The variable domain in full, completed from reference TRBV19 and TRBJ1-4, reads DGGITQSPKYLFRKEGQNVTLSCEQNLNHDAMYWYRQDPGQGLRLIYYSQIVNDFQKGDIAEGYSVSREKKESFPLTVTSAQKNPTAFYLCASSYPGQGDNEKLFFGSGTQLSVL.

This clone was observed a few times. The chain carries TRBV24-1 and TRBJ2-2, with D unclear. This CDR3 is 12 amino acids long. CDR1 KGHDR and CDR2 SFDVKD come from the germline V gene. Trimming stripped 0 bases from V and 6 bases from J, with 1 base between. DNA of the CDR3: TGTGCCACCAGTGATTTGCCCGGGGAGCTGTTTTTT. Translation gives CATSDLPGELFF.

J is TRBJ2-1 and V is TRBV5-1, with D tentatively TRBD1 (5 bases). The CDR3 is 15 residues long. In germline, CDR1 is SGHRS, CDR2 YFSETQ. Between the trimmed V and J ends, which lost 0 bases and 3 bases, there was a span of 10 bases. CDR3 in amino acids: CASSLGEGDYNEQFF. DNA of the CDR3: TGCGCCAGCAGCTTGGGGGAAGGGGACTACAATGAGCAGTTCTTC. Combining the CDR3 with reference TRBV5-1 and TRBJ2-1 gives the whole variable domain KAGVTQTPRYLIKTRGQQVTLSCSPISGHRSVSWYQQTPGQGLQFLFEYFSETQRNKGNFPGRFSGRQFSNSRSEMNVSTLELGDSALYLCASSLGEGDYNEQFFGPGTRLTVL.

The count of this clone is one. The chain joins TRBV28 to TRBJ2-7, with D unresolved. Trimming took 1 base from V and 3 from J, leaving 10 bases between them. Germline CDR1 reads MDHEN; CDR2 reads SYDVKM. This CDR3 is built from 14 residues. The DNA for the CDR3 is TGTGCCAGCAGTTTATTTGGTCGAGACTACGAGCAGTACTTC. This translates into CASSLFGRDYEQYF. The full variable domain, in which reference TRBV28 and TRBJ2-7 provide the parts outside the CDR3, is DVKVTQSSRYLVKRTGEKVFLECVQDMDHENMFWYRQDPGLGLRLIYFSYDVKMKEKGDIPEGYSVSREKKERFSLILESASTNQTSMYLCASSLFGRDYEQYFGPGTRLTVT.

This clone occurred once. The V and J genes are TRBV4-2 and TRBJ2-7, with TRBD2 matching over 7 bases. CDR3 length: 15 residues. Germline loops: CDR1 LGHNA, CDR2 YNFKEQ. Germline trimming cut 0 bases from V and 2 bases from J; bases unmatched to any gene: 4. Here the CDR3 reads CASSQDLAEAYEQYF. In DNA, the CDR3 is TGTGCCAGCAGCCAAGATCTAGCGGAGGCCTACGAGCAGTACTTC.

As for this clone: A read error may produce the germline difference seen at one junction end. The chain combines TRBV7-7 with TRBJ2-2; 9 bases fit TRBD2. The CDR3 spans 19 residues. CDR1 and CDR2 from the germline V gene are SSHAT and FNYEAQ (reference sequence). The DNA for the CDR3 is TGTGCTAGCAGCTTGTCGGGACCGATTAGCGGGAGCGACACCGGGGAGCTGTTTTTT. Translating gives CASSLSGPISGSDTGELFF.